These T cell receptor beta chains were read from a single sample in a study of T cells after yellow fever vaccination. TCRdb independently ran MiXCR on the 5' RACE reads; one entry per CDR3 protein. The repertoire has 150,000 to 200,000 distinct CDR3 sequences, about a tenth of them found once; the top ten carry roughly 33%. Source: CD8+ T cells sorted from PBMCs, taken 45 days after the yellow fever booster vaccination. Receptor source: a man younger than 35 who received the YFV17D yellow fever vaccine. Both conserved end residues are part of each CDR3. A D gene is named only where the DNA matches it firmly. Where a row states a size, it is once, few, many or the class of an expanded clone; other rows omit it.

d_call j_call clone_size v_call cdr3_aa cdr3_nt
NA TRBJ1-6 NA TRBV5-5 CASGADDGLRALHF TGTGCCAGCGGCGCGGACGACGGGCTTCGGGCCCTCCACTTT
NA TRBJ1-1 NA TRBV10-3 CAISTMHDAYTEAFF TGTGCCATCAGTACTATGCATGACGCATACACTGAAGCTTTCTTT
TRBD1 TRBJ2-7 NA TRBV27 CASSSDPPTGGTYEQYF TGTGCCAGCAGTTCTGATCCGCCCACAGGGGGAACCTACGAGCAGTACTTC
NA TRBJ2-5 few TRBV12-2 CASRLTPQGRETQYF TGTGCAAGTCGCTTAACGCCACAGGGACGGGAGACCCAGTACTTC
TRBD1 TRBJ2-2 many TRBV9 CASREQGANTGELFF TGTGCCAGCAGGGAACAGGGGGCGAACACCGGGGAGCTGTTTTTT
NA TRBJ2-7 few TRBV6-5 CASSPRSGYEQYF TGTGCCAGCAGCCCACGTAGTGGTTACGAGCAGTACTTC
NA TRBJ2-1 many TRBV7-9 CASSLGTAQFF TGTGCCAGCAGCTTAGGGACAGCGCAGTTCTTC
NA TRBJ1-1 few TRBV5-1 CASSWGSKGPTEAFF TGCGCCAGCAGCTGGGGGTCCAAGGGGCCCACTGAAGCTTTCTTT
TRBD1 TRBJ1-1 NA TRBV4-1 CASSQIGTGSEAFF TGCGCCAGCAGCCAAATTGGGACAGGGAGTGAAGCTTTCTTT
TRBD2 TRBJ2-1 few TRBV12-3/TRBV12-4 CASSLRAGGPDEQFF TGTGCCAGCAGTTTACGGGCGGGGGGGCCCGATGAGCAGTTCTTC
TRBD2 TRBJ2-3 NA TRBV6-4 CASSSWAGGSSTDTQYF TGTGCCAGCAGCTCCTGGGCGGGGGGCTCAAGCACAGATACGCAGTATTTT
NA TRBJ2-1 NA TRBV19 CASSMRESSYNEQFF TGTGCCAGTAGTATGCGGGAAAGCTCCTACAATGAGCAGTTCTTC
TRBD1 TRBJ2-5 few TRBV6-2/TRBV6-3 CASSRDRGLLETQYF TGTGCCAGCAGTAGAGACAGGGGGCTGTTGGAGACCCAGTACTTC
TRBD1 TRBJ1-6 NA TRBV20-1 CSAPQGAGSPLHF TGCAGTGCTCCACAGGGGGCAGGTTCACCCCTCCACTTT
NA TRBJ2-3 few TRBV5-1 CASSLGFDTQYF TGCGCCAGCAGCTTGGGGTTTGATACGCAGTATTTT
NA TRBJ2-1 NA TRBV5-6 CASSAGTPDHNEQFF TGTGCCAGCAGCGCCGGGACTCCAGACCACAATGAGCAGTTCTTC
NA TRBJ2-7 NA TRBV6-5 CASSWGAGDSYEQYF TGTGCCAGCAGTTGGGGGGCGGGGGACTCCTACGAGCAGTACTTC
NA TRBJ1-2 many TRBV29-1 CSALDSAVFGYTF TGCAGCGCCCTTGATTCGGCAGTTTTCGGCTACACCTTC
NA TRBJ2-6 few TRBV15 CATSRERSGANVLTF TGTGCCACCAGCAGAGAACGCTCTGGGGCCAACGTCCTGACTTTC
TRBD2 TRBJ2-7 many TRBV29-1 CSVVGAGGYEQYF TGCAGCGTTGTGGGAGCGGGGGGATACGAGCAGTACTTC
NA TRBJ1-1 NA TRBV6-2/TRBV6-3 CASATTWGRGNTEAFF TGTGCCAGCGCGACAACCTGGGGCCGGGGGAACACTGAAGCTTTCTTT
NA TRBJ1-5 NA TRBV12-3/TRBV12-4 CASRVGGSNQPQHF TGTGCCAGCAGGGTTGGGGGGAGCAATCAGCCCCAGCATTTT